This is a list of T cell receptor beta chains from one sample in a study of T cells after yellow fever vaccination. MiXCR was run by TCRdb on the 5' RACE reads, yielding one entry per CDR3 protein. Of 450,000 to 650,000 distinct CDR3 sequences listed, roughly 14% are singletons. The sequencing here drew on PBMCs, taken on the day of the yellow fever booster vaccination. These receptor sequences come from a man aged 30-40 years who received the YFV17D yellow fever vaccine. Both conserved end residues are part of each CDR3. Each record gives: J gene, clone size, V gene, D gene, CDR3 DNA, CDR3 protein. A D gene is named only where the DNA matches it firmly. Some rows have no size entry. The others give once, few or many, or a class for an expanded clone.

j_call: TRBJ1-1
clone_size: few
v_call: TRBV7-2
d_call: TRBD1
cdr3_nt: TGTGCCAGCAGCTTAGAAGCTGGGAATACAGGGGTGGCTTTCTTT
cdr3_aa: CASSLEAGNTGVAFF

j_call: TRBJ1-1
clone_size: few
v_call: TRBV29-1
d_call: -
cdr3_nt: TGCAGCTATAGAGGAGGGGACACTGAAGCTTTCTTT
cdr3_aa: CSYRGGDTEAFF

j_call: TRBJ2-1
clone_size: -
v_call: TRBV11-2
d_call: TRBD2
cdr3_nt: TGTGCCAGCAGCTTGGATATGTGGGGGGGTGAGCAGTTCTTC
cdr3_aa: CASSLDMWGGEQFF

j_call: TRBJ2-2
clone_size: few
v_call: TRBV29-1
d_call: -
cdr3_nt: TGCAGCGGGGTTCACGGATCGTACGGGGAGCTGTTTTTT
cdr3_aa: CSGVHGSYGELFF

j_call: TRBJ1-2
clone_size: few
v_call: TRBV12-3/TRBV12-4
d_call: TRBD1
cdr3_nt: TGTGCCAGCAGTGGGACAGGACGTAACTATGGCTACACCTTC
cdr3_aa: CASSGTGRNYGYTF

j_call: TRBJ2-7
clone_size: few
v_call: TRBV5-1
d_call: TRBD2
cdr3_nt: TGCGCCAGCAGCTCTAGCGGACTGCCCTACGAGCAGTACTTC
cdr3_aa: CASSSSGLPYEQYF

j_call: TRBJ2-3
clone_size: few
v_call: TRBV6-5
d_call: -
cdr3_nt: TGTGCCAGCAGTTACCCCGGGGGGCGCACAGATACGCAGTATTTT
cdr3_aa: CASSYPGGRTDTQYF

j_call: TRBJ1-1
clone_size: few
v_call: TRBV10-2
d_call: TRBD1
cdr3_nt: TGCGCCAGCTATTTACGATATTCACAGGGGAGGGTTGAAGCTTTCTTT
cdr3_aa: CASYLRYSQGRVEAFF

j_call: TRBJ2-3
clone_size: once
v_call: TRBV28
d_call: TRBD1
cdr3_nt: TGTGCCAGCAGATCGACAGGGGGAAGCACAGATACGCAGTATTTT
cdr3_aa: CASRSTGGSTDTQYF

j_call: TRBJ2-7
clone_size: -
v_call: TRBV9
d_call: -
cdr3_nt: TGTGCCAGCAGCGTAGAGGATGGGGGGTTCTACGAGCAGTACTTC
cdr3_aa: CASSVEDGGFYEQYF

j_call: TRBJ2-1
clone_size: -
v_call: TRBV20-1
d_call: TRBD2
cdr3_nt: TGCAGTGCTCCCGCCCTGCTACTAGCGGGAGGGAACAATGAGCAGTTCTTC
cdr3_aa: CSAPALLLAGGNNEQFF

j_call: TRBJ2-7
clone_size: -
v_call: TRBV14
d_call: TRBD1
cdr3_nt: TGTGCCAGCAGCCAAGGCCGGGACAGGGGGCCTTACGAGCAGTACTTC
cdr3_aa: CASSQGRDRGPYEQYF

j_call: TRBJ2-3
clone_size: -
v_call: TRBV28
d_call: -
cdr3_nt: TGTGCCAGCAGTTTGATCCGGCCTGGCACAGATACGCAGTATTTT
cdr3_aa: CASSLIRPGTDTQYF

j_call: TRBJ1-2
clone_size: -
v_call: TRBV11-2
d_call: -
cdr3_nt: TGTGCCAGCAGCTCCGCCGGAAACTATGGCTACACCTTC
cdr3_aa: CASSSAGNYGYTF

j_call: TRBJ1-2
clone_size: -
v_call: TRBV4-3
d_call: -
cdr3_nt: TGCGCCAGCAGCCCCAATGTGGGGGGCGCGGGGGGCTACACCTTC
cdr3_aa: CASSPNVGGAGGYTF

j_call: TRBJ1-5
clone_size: -
v_call: TRBV10-2
d_call: -
cdr3_nt: TGCGCCAGCAGTTCCGGGCCGCAGAAGCATTTT
cdr3_aa: CASSSGPQKHF

j_call: TRBJ1-1
clone_size: few
v_call: TRBV27
d_call: -
cdr3_nt: TGTGCCAGCCGGGAGGTGGGCGCTGAAGCTTTCTTT
cdr3_aa: CASREVGAEAFF

j_call: TRBJ2-1
clone_size: many
v_call: TRBV10-2
d_call: -
cdr3_nt: TGCGCCAGCAGCCCTGGGGTACCTTCCTACAATGAGCAGTTCTTC
cdr3_aa: CASSPGVPSYNEQFF

j_call: TRBJ2-1
clone_size: -
v_call: TRBV5-1
d_call: TRBD2
cdr3_nt: TGCGCCAGCAGCTTCACTAGCGGGAGTGCCTACAATGAGCAGTTCTTC
cdr3_aa: CASSFTSGSAYNEQFF

j_call: TRBJ1-1
clone_size: -
v_call: TRBV5-1
d_call: TRBD1
cdr3_nt: TGCGCCAGCAGCTTGGGACACAGGGGGCTTATCACTGAAGCTTTCTTT
cdr3_aa: CASSLGHRGLITEAFF

j_call: TRBJ2-1
clone_size: -
v_call: TRBV9
d_call: -
cdr3_nt: TGTGCCAGCAGCCCTTTTCGGATCGACAATGAGCAGTTCTTC
cdr3_aa: CASSPFRIDNEQFF

j_call: TRBJ1-2
clone_size: -
v_call: TRBV7-2
d_call: -
cdr3_nt: TGTGCCAGCAGCTTTGGAGGGACCAACTATGGCTACACCTTC
cdr3_aa: CASSFGGTNYGYTF

j_call: TRBJ2-7
clone_size: -
v_call: TRBV20-1
d_call: -
cdr3_nt: TGCAGTGCTCTCCCTAGCGAAACCTACGAGCAGTACTTC
cdr3_aa: CSALPSETYEQYF

j_call: TRBJ2-3
clone_size: -
v_call: TRBV28
d_call: TRBD2
cdr3_nt: TGTGCCAGCAAGGCCCGGGCGGGGAGGGTGGATACGCAGTATTTT
cdr3_aa: CASKARAGRVDTQYF

j_call: TRBJ1-1
clone_size: -
v_call: TRBV29-1
d_call: TRBD1
cdr3_nt: TGCAGCGCTGACAGGGGTATCACTGAAGCTTTCTTT
cdr3_aa: CSADRGITEAFF

j_call: TRBJ2-7
clone_size: -
v_call: TRBV29-1
d_call: TRBD2
cdr3_nt: TGCAGCGCCACCGGGACTAGCCGCGAGCAGTACTTC
cdr3_aa: CSATGTSREQYF

j_call: TRBJ2-2
clone_size: many
v_call: TRBV28
d_call: -
cdr3_nt: TGTGCCAGCAGGCAGGGCTCCGGGGAGCTGTTTTTT
cdr3_aa: CASRQGSGELFF

j_call: TRBJ1-2
clone_size: few
v_call: TRBV20-1
d_call: -
cdr3_nt: TGCAGTGCTAGAGATCGGTCCTATGGCTACACCTTC
cdr3_aa: CSARDRSYGYTF

j_call: TRBJ1-2
clone_size: -
v_call: TRBV20-1
d_call: -
cdr3_nt: TGCAGTGCCCCTCCGGGGGGCCGTGGCTACACCTTC
cdr3_aa: CSAPPGGRGYTF

j_call: TRBJ2-7
clone_size: many
v_call: TRBV5-6
d_call: -
cdr3_nt: TGTGCCAGCAGCCCGGACGGCGGTTTCTACGAGCAGTACTTC
cdr3_aa: CASSPDGGFYEQYF

j_call: TRBJ1-4
clone_size: few
v_call: TRBV5-1
d_call: TRBD1
cdr3_nt: TGCGCCAGCAGAAGCGGGACAGGGGATGAAAAACTGTTTTTT
cdr3_aa: CASRSGTGDEKLFF

j_call: TRBJ2-6
clone_size: -
v_call: TRBV10-3
d_call: -
cdr3_nt: TGTGCCATCAGTGACGGCACCAAAGTCTCTGGGGCCAACGTCCTGACTTTC
cdr3_aa: CAISDGTKVSGANVLTF

j_call: TRBJ2-1
clone_size: -
v_call: TRBV3-1
d_call: TRBD2
cdr3_nt: TGTGCCAGCAGCCAAGACTGGTCCGGGACTAGATTTAGTCCTGAGCAGTTCTTC
cdr3_aa: CASSQDWSGTRFSPEQFF

j_call: TRBJ2-3
clone_size: few
v_call: TRBV29-1
d_call: TRBD2
cdr3_nt: TGCAGCGTCGCTATTATGGCGGGAGCGGGGTATTTT
cdr3_aa: CSVAIMAGAGYF

j_call: TRBJ2-3
clone_size: few
v_call: TRBV7-9
d_call: -
cdr3_nt: TGTGCCAGCAGCCAACCCCAGGAGGGCGAGGACACAGATACGCAGTATTTT
cdr3_aa: CASSQPQEGEDTDTQYF

j_call: TRBJ1-4
clone_size: -
v_call: TRBV20-1
d_call: -
cdr3_nt: TGCAGTGCTAGAGAATTTGGAGGGAGTAATGAAAAACTGTTTTTT
cdr3_aa: CSAREFGGSNEKLFF

j_call: TRBJ2-5
clone_size: few
v_call: TRBV3-1
d_call: -
cdr3_nt: TGTGCCAGCAGCCAAGAGAGGCTAGCGACACAAGAGACCCAGTACTTC
cdr3_aa: CASSQERLATQETQYF

j_call: TRBJ1-1
clone_size: -
v_call: TRBV27
d_call: TRBD1
cdr3_nt: TGTGCCAGCAGTGCGACAGGGTCAGTGGCTTTCTTT
cdr3_aa: CASSATGSVAFF

j_call: TRBJ2-1
clone_size: -
v_call: TRBV6-2/TRBV6-3
d_call: -
cdr3_nt: TGTGCCAGCAGTGACCTCTCGGGTAGCGGCCGTTACAATGAGCAGTTCTTC
cdr3_aa: CASSDLSGSGRYNEQFF

j_call: TRBJ2-5
clone_size: few
v_call: TRBV7-2
d_call: TRBD1
cdr3_nt: TGTGCCAGCAGCTTAGTACCGGGACAGCGAGGAGAAGAGACCCAGTACTTC
cdr3_aa: CASSLVPGQRGEETQYF

j_call: TRBJ2-1
clone_size: once
v_call: TRBV20-1
d_call: -
cdr3_nt: TGCAGTGCTAGAGATTTGCGGAGTTCGTGGTACAATGAGCAGTTCTTC
cdr3_aa: CSARDLRSSWYNEQFF